The following is a TCR beta chain sequence with its context. The antigen is unknown. Germline CDR1 reads LGHNA; CDR2 reads YSLEER. V lost 0 bases, J lost 1 base, and 9 bases lay in between. This CDR3 region has 15 residues. TCRdb re-derived calls from the 5' RACE reads in MiXCR, one entry per CDR3 protein. The repertoire holds 450,000 to 650,000 distinct CDR3 sequences, with about 13% as singletons. The entry originates in a study of T cells after yellow fever vaccination. Study-level information: Preparation of fractions with low cell numbers was performed using SMART-Seq v4 Ultra Low Input.

Findings and limits, study-wide: A weaker but faster secondary response was observed, peaking on day 5 versus 15.

The V and J genes are TRBV4-3 and TRBJ1-1, with D possibly TRBD1 on 6 matching bases. The TCR originated in a man aged 25 to 40 who received the YFV17D yellow fever vaccine. The source was PBMCs, collected on the day of the yellow fever booster vaccination. The CDR3 bases are TGCGCCAGCAGCCAAGACTTGGGACAGAACACTGAAGCTTTCTTT. Translated, it gives CASSQDLGQNTEAFF.